This is a list of T cell receptor beta chains from one sample in a study of Ad26.COV2.S vaccination and SARS-CoV-2 variants. Data came from immunoSEQ multiplex PCR; TCRdb stores just in-frame clones and leaves some out. Here the sample spans about 440,000 clones, around nine tenths being singletons. This specimen consisted of peripheral blood, obtained in a trial of Ad26.COV2.S vaccine versus placebo. The receptors originated from a person between 18 and 65 years old who received the Ad26.COV2.S COVID-19 vaccine or a placebo. The CDR3 runs from the conserved cysteine through the conserved F or W. D genes are given only for firm matches. Clone size appears in some rows only: once, few, many, or a class for an expanded clone.

D	V	J	size	CDR3	DNA
-	TRBV5-4	TRBJ2-1	-	CASSLEGPREQFF	TGTGCCAGCAGCTTGGAAGGGCCCCGGGAGCAGTTCTTC
TRBD1	TRBV12-3/TRBV12-4	TRBJ1-1	-	CASGTGGGDEAFF	TGTGCCAGCGGAACAGGGGGCGGTGATGAAGCTTTCTTT
-	TRBV27	TRBJ1-1	-	CASRISGNTEAFF	TGTGCCAGCAGAATTTCAGGGAACACTGAAGCTTTCTTT
-	TRBV27	TRBJ2-6	-	CASTPRPGLSGANVLTF	TGTGCCAGCACGCCTCGTCCAGGTCTCTCTGGGGCCAACGTCCTGACTTTC
-	TRBV5-4	TRBJ2-7	once	CASSLAATSYEQYF	TGTGCCAGCAGCTTGGCGGCTACCTCCTACGAGCAGTACTTC
TRBD1	TRBV7-2	TRBJ1-2	-	CASSPPGQGRDGYTF	TGTGCCAGCAGCCCCCCGGGACAGGGGCGCGATGGCTACACCTTC
-	TRBV21-1	TRBJ2-7	few	CASSKAGRRDLRGEQYF	TGTGCCAGCAGCAAAGCGGGCCGAAGGGACCTCCGGGGCGAGCAGTACTTC
-	TRBV30	TRBJ2-4	-	CAWEGAAQAKNIQYF	TGTGCCTGGGAAGGGGCTGCTCAAGCCAAAAACATTCAGTACTTC
TRBD1	TRBV19	TRBJ2-5	few	CASSGQGRHETQYF	TGTGCCAGTAGCGGACAGGGTCGGCATGAGACCCAGTACTTC
TRBD1	TRBV5-1	TRBJ2-2	-	CASRGQGIHGELFF	TGCGCCAGCAGGGGACAGGGGATCCACGGGGAGCTGTTTTTT
-	TRBV9	TRBJ1-2	once	CASSVTSTGTGGYTF	TGTGCCAGCAGCGTGACATCAACTGGGACTGGTGGCTACACCTTC
-	TRBV12-3/TRBV12-4	TRBJ1-1	-	CASSLQNTEAFF	TGTGCCAGCAGTTTACAGAACACTGAAGCTTTCTTT
-	TRBV19	TRBJ2-7	-	CASSIDRDGNYEQYF	TGTGCCAGTAGTATAGATCGAGACGGAAACTACGAGCAGTACTTC
-	TRBV19	TRBJ2-3	-	CASSQLADTQYF	TGTGCCAGTAGTCAACTTGCAGATACGCAGTATTTT
-	TRBV28	TRBJ2-7	-	CASRMLGPRSEQYF	TGTGCCAGCAGAATGCTTGGACCGAGGAGCGAGCAGTACTTC
-	TRBV23-1	TRBJ1-5	-	CASSTLNQPQHF	TGCGCCAGCAGTACACTCAATCAGCCCCAGCATTTT
TRBD1	TRBV29-1	TRBJ1-4	-	CSVGTGEKLFF	TGCAGCGTTGGGACAGGGGAAAAACTGTTTTTT
TRBD1	TRBV2	TRBJ1-1	-	CASHGQGLNTEAFF	TGTGCCAGCCACGGACAGGGTTTGAACACTGAAGCTTTCTTT
-	TRBV7-7	TRBJ2-5	-	CASSLRKTFTLLQETQYF	TGTGCCAGCAGCTTACGCAAGACCTTCACGTTGCTCCAAGAGACCCAGTACTTC
-	TRBV28	TRBJ1-5	few	CASSSGVTRPQHF	TGTGCCAGCAGTTCAGGTGTTACCCGGCCCCAGCATTTT
TRBD2	TRBV9	TRBJ2-1	-	CASSAPTSGRDNEQFF	TGTGCCAGCAGCGCTCCGACTAGCGGGAGGGACAATGAGCAGTTCTTC
-	TRBV28	TRBJ2-7	-	CASRGTGFKSYEQYF	TGTGCCAGCAGGGGAACGGGGTTCAAGAGCTACGAGCAGTACTTC
-	TRBV28	TRBJ1-2	-	CASRVSENYGYTF	TGTGCCAGCAGGGTTTCAGAAAACTATGGCTACACCTTC
-	TRBV28	TRBJ1-6	-	CASSFRYNSPLHF	TGTGCCAGCAGTTTTCGGTATAATTCACCCCTCCACTTT
-	TRBV28	TRBJ2-1	-	CASRGTPSLEQFF	TGTGCCAGCCGGGGGACTCCCAGTCTCGAGCAGTTCTTC
-	TRBV7-9	TRBJ1-2	-	CASSFLGNYGYTF	TGTGCCAGCAGCTTCTTGGGAAACTATGGCTACACCTTC
TRBD2	TRBV2	TRBJ2-1	-	CASKRLAGDVREQFF	TGTGCCAGCAAGAGACTAGCGGGAGACGTTCGCGAGCAGTTCTTC
-	TRBV19	TRBJ2-1	-	CASSTRGIRNEQFF	TGTGCCAGTAGTACTCGCGGGATTCGTAATGAGCAGTTCTTC
-	TRBV15	TRBJ1-2	-	CATRRETGLDYGYTF	TGTGCCACCAGACGGGAAACAGGGCTGGACTATGGCTACACCTTC
TRBD1	TRBV28	TRBJ1-1	-	CASSFRGRNTEAFF	TGTGCCAGCAGTTTCAGGGGGCGGAACACTGAAGCTTTCTTT
TRBD2	TRBV18	TRBJ2-7	-	CASSPPGLAGYSYEQYF	TGTGCCAGCTCACCACCGGGCCTAGCGGGCTACTCCTACGAGCAGTACTTC
-	TRBV5-1	TRBJ2-1	-	CASSPRGSVDEQFF	TGCGCCAGCAGCCCCCGGGGGTCAGTAGATGAGCAGTTCTTC
-	TRBV6-2/TRBV6-3	TRBJ2-4	once	CASSGQIAKNIQYF	TGTGCCAGCAGCGGCCAGATAGCCAAAAACATTCAGTACTTC
-	TRBV18	TRBJ2-5	-	CASSPAAETQYF	TGTGCCAGCTCACCAGCCGCGGAGACCCAGTACTTC
-	TRBV30	TRBJ1-1	once	CAWSPRSQGREAFF	TGTGCCTGGAGTCCAAGGTCACAAGGTAGAGAAGCTTTCTTT
-	TRBV28	TRBJ1-2	-	CASSPTLHGYTF	TGTGCCAGCAGTCCCACCCTCCATGGCTACACCTTC
-	TRBV5-1	TRBJ1-2	-	CASSLSTDPVYGYTF	TGCGCCAGCAGCCTATCGACAGATCCAGTCTATGGCTACACCTTC
-	TRBV19	TRBJ2-5	-	CASSTGVTGQETQYF	TGTGCCAGTAGTACAGGGGTCACTGGCCAAGAGACCCAGTACTTC
-	TRBV9	TRBJ1-2	-	CASSNQDIYNYGYTF	TGTGCCAGCAGCAACCAGGACATCTATAACTATGGCTACACCTTC
TRBD1	TRBV28	TRBJ2-1	once	CASSSNGPGQGGEFF	TGTGCCAGCAGTTCCAACGGACCGGGACAGGGAGGAGAATTCTTC
TRBD1	TRBV2	TRBJ1-1	-	CASSDRGRVSPEAFF	TGTGCCAGCAGTGACAGGGGGAGGGTAAGTCCTGAAGCTTTCTTT
-	TRBV5-4	TRBJ1-1	-	CASSLRGGTEAFF	TGTGCCAGCAGCTTGCGGGGCGGCACTGAAGCTTTCTTT
-	TRBV6-5	TRBJ2-7	once	CASTPGLIDEQYF	TGTGCCAGCACCCCGGGATTAATCGACGAGCAGTACTTC
TRBD1	TRBV7-2	TRBJ2-7	-	CASSLAPGTAYEQYF	TGTGCCAGCAGCCTCGCCCCTGGGACAGCGTACGAGCAGTACTTC
TRBD1	TRBV5-1	TRBJ1-5	-	CASSWGTGGGQPQHF	TGCGCCAGCAGCTGGGGGACAGGGGGAGGTCAGCCCCAGCATTTT
TRBD1	TRBV18	TRBJ2-2	once	CATRPDRGGGELFF	TGTGCCACCCGTCCGGACAGGGGAGGCGGGGAGCTGTTTTTT
-	TRBV12-3/TRBV12-4	TRBJ2-5	-	CACRLQGTETQYF	TGTGCCTGCAGACTCCAGGGGACAGAGACCCAGTACTTC
-	TRBV5-4	TRBJ2-3	once	CASSLDPGSTDTQYF	TGTGCCAGCAGCTTGGATCCCGGTAGCACAGATACGCAGTATTTT
-	TRBV27	TRBJ1-5	once	CASSSLSNQPQHF	TGTGCCAGCAGTTCACTTAGCAATCAGCCCCAGCATTTT
TRBD2	TRBV10-3	TRBJ2-5	-	CAISGSREGQETQYF	TGTGCCATCAGTGGGAGCAGGGAGGGACAAGAGACCCAGTACTTC
-	TRBV2	TRBJ2-1	-	CASSGSRDVMSGTSSYNEQFF	TGTGCCAGCAGTGGATCTCGGGACGTGATGTCTGGAACAAGCTCCTACAATGAGCAGTTCTTC
TRBD2	TRBV29-1	TRBJ2-1	-	CSVTTGGRYNEQFF	TGCAGCGTTACAACGGGAGGTCGGTACAATGAGCAGTTCTTC